Below, 5 T cell receptor beta chains from the same sample are listed, as sequenced in a study of beta chain features in type 1 diabetes. General study results and limits: For Type 1 diabetes patients, all four CD4+ subsets carried TCRB CDR3s that were moderately but significantly shorter.

Antigens for these TCRs are unknown. Expressed TCRB transcripts were sequenced because the isolated RNA had all been reverse transcribed beforehand. TCRdb keeps only in-frame clones here, not all; method: immunoSEQ multiplex PCR. Of some 700,000 clones listed, roughly an eighth are singletons. The sequencing input was naive CD4+ T cells from blood. The receptor source for this set is a man between 18 and 29 years old with type 1 diabetes.

V usage is TRBV6-8 and J usage is TRBJ1-3, with D hard to call. This CDR3 spans 19 amino acids. From germline, CDR1 is MNHGY and CDR2 SAAAGT. V gave up 8 bases and J gave up 1 base, with 27 bases separating them. The CDR3 loop reads CASRRTVDSHTTSGNTIYF. CDR3 DNA: TGTGCCAGCCGTCGCACCGTGGATAGCCACACTACGTCTGGAAACACCATATATTTT.

CDR3 bases: TGTGCCTGGAGTAAAGGCAGCCCTAATGAAAAACTGTTTTTT. It translates to CAWSKGSPNEKLFF. This chain links TRBV30 with TRBJ1-4; no firm D call. This CDR3 has 14 residues. V lost 2 bases to trimming and J lost 3 bases, with 10 bases between them. CDR1 is GTSNPN, CDR2 SVGIG, per germline (reference sequence). The full variable domain, completed using reference TRBV30 and TRBJ1-4, is SQTIHQWPATLVQPVGSPLSLECTVEGTSNPNLYWYRQAAGRGLQLLFYSVGIGQISSEVPQNLSASRPQDRQFILSSKKLLLSDSGFYLCAWSKGSPNEKLFFGSGTQLSVL.

This sequence joins TRBV18 and TRBJ2-3, with D unclear. The CDR3 has 15 amino acids. V shed 4 bases and J shed 2 bases, with 13 bases lying between them. CDR1 and CDR2 (germline): KGHSH, LQKENI. CDR3 residues: CASSRVQQSTDTQYF. As DNA, the CDR3 is TGTGCCAGCTCACGGGTCCAACAATCCACAGATACGCAGTATTTT.

V is TRBV7-9 and J is TRBJ1-2; D is ambiguous. This CDR3 is built from 15 residues. Trimming took off 6 bases at V and 6 bases at J, with 20 bases between the two ends. Germline CDR1 SEHNR, CDR2 FQNEAQ (reference sequence). The CDR3, as DNA: TGTGCCAGCAGTTCCGGCATGGCTCCCCACAATGGCTACACCTTC. It translates to CASSSGMAPHNGYTF.

The chain carries TRBV7-2 and TRBJ2-2; possible D gene TRBD1, 6 bases. Germline CDR1 SGHTA, CDR2 FQGNSA. The ends were cut back, 3 bases at V and 0 bases at J, with 8 bases in the middle. CDR3 length equals 15 residues. CDR3 region: CASSFTGTNTGELFF. In DNA, the CDR3 is TGTGCCAGCAGCTTCACAGGGACGAACACCGGGGAGCTGTTTTTT.